The rows below give T cell receptor beta chains drawn from one sample of a study of shared clonotypes between healthy human individuals. Produced via immunoSEQ multiplex PCR; TCRdb's table is partial and in-frame only. The table includes some 350,000 clones, around 72% detected once. Sequenced input: memory CD4+ T cells sorted from blood. The origin of the receptors is a man younger than 45 in good health. CDR3s include the opening cysteine and the closing phenylalanine or tryptophan. The order of the fields is V gene, CDR3 protein.

>TRBV15
CATSRARASSNQPQHF
>TRBV11-2
CASSFGGASSGNTIYF
>TRBV28
CASYTRDPFYNEQLF
>TRBV5-4
CASSYGTSGSEETQYF
>TRBV5-6
CASSEDASWTEAFF
>TRBV7-2
CASSLVGQGREKLFF
>TRBV10-3
CAISGELADNEQFF
>TRBV6-5
CASSYATDAGELFF
>TRBV11-3
CASSLGSSTDTQYF
>TRBV18
CASFPSNQAVLTDTQYF
>TRBV6-4
CASSLGGGTTDTQYF
>TRBV5-8
CASSFQTVNQPQHF
>TRBV7-2
CASSHRTAHEQFF
>TRBV11-2
CASSSVVSGNTIYF
>TRBV5-5
CASSLRREVYNEQFF
>TRBV5-1
CASSFDSDRTTEAFF
>TRBV30
CAWSGAGSSSYNSPLHF
>TRBV5-1
CASSLVPSGNEQFF
>TRBV10-3
CAISESTSSRTDTQYF
>TRBV6-1
CASSPKQGKAEQFF
>TRBV5-5
CASSFVRDQPQHF
>TRBV28
CASSRNYGYTF
>TRBV2
CASSESDEKLFF
>TRBV5-4
CASSSPPGHLIYF
>TRBV25-1
CASSEPDREGQETQYF
>TRBV5-4
CASSLETAQPQHF
>TRBV29-1
CSVGQMNTEAFF
>TRBV28
CASITGQGGYEQYF
>TRBV10-2
CASSEADRVTDTQYF
>TRBV7-9
CASSLYQGLGTTTNEKLFF
>TRBV5-4
CASSPRQVIGQETQYF
>TRBV7-2
CASSYRSFSYEQYF
>TRBV11-3
CASSWGQAGGETQYF
>TRBV28
CASSPLAGGRRESYEQYF
>TRBV4-1
CASSHLRQATNEKLFF
>TRBV4-1
CASSQEFVTRRQETQYF
>TRBV7-3
CASSSTSVKNNEQFF